Each of the 32 T cell receptor beta chains below was sequenced from the same sample in a study of shared clonotypes between healthy human individuals. Using immunoSEQ multiplex PCR, the repertoire was profiled, and TCRdb retains in-frame clones only, with some absent. The profile shows approximately 340,000 clones, roughly 70% of them singletons. The sequenced sample consisted of memory CD4+ T cells sorted from blood. The subset: CD45RA-negative fraction. The receptors were sampled from a man aged 25 to 40 in good health.

Written as DNA, the CDR3 is TGTGCCAGCAGCTTAGGAGGACTAGGGTCAGATACGCAGTATTTT. This gives the protein CASSLGGLGSDTQYF. The chain links TRBV11-3 to TRBJ2-3, with 7 bases identical to TRBD2. The CDR3 length is 15 residues. The germline gives CDR1 SGHNT, CDR2 YENEEA. V shed 1 base and J 4 bases; nucleotides not matched to a gene: 5.

This chain links TRBV7-2 with TRBJ2-7; tentative D call: TRBD2 (7 bases). This CDR3 is built from 13 residues. V gave up 0 bases and J gave up 7 bases, with 10 bases separating them. Germline loops: CDR1 SGHTA, CDR2 FQGNSA. The CDR3 is CASSLARGGEQYF. The CDR3 DNA follows: TGTGCCAGCAGCTTAGCGAGGGGGGGTGAGCAGTACTTC.

The gene calls are TRBV18 and TRBJ2-5, with TRBD2 as a possible D gene (6 bases). The V gene's germline CDR1 is KGHSH and CDR2 LQKENI. The CDR3 runs to 14 residues. V dropped 4 bases and J dropped 2 bases, with 11 bases sitting between them. CDR3 sequence reads: CASSRSGPQETQYF. CDR3 sequence (DNA): TGTGCCAGCTCACGCAGCGGGCCTCAAGAGACCCAGTACTTC.

The J gene is TRBJ2-1, the V gene TRBV4-1; maybe TRBD1 (6 bases). Trimming removed 3 bases at V and 1 base at J, with 7 bases between. This CDR3 has 14 amino acids. Germline CDR1 and CDR2: MGHRA and YSYEKL. In DNA form, the CDR3 reads TGCGCCAGCAGCCAGGGGGCTTCCTACAATGAGCAGTTCTTC. Encoded protein: CASSQGASYNEQFF.

This clone was seen at least ten times. J is TRBJ1-5 and V is TRBV19; 7 bases map to TRBD1. Unmatched junction bases numbered 6, after V lost 3 bases and J lost 4 bases. This CDR3 is built from 15 residues. CDR1 LNHDA and CDR2 SQIVND come from the germline V gene (reference sequence). CDR3 nucleotides: TGTGCCAGTAGTATCCCCCCGACAGGGAATCAGCCCCAGCATTTT. This gives the protein CASSIPPTGNQPQHF.

The V and J genes are TRBV27 and TRBJ2-7; D is unresolved. Germline CDR1 MNHEY, CDR2 SMNVEV (reference sequence). The V end lost 4 bases, the J end lost 5 bases, and 18 bases lay between the germline ends. The CDR3 is made up of 15 amino acids. The CDR3 bases are TGTGCCAGCAGTTCCGTGTTAGGTATGTTCAACGAGCAGTACTTC. This translates into CASSSVLGMFNEQYF.

V gene TRBV19 combines with J gene TRBJ1-1; 9 nucleotides agree with TRBD1. After removal of 3 bases from V and 1 base from J, the junction contained 6 bases not matched to a gene. The CDR3 length is 16 residues. Germline V gene sequence: CDR1 LNHDA, CDR2 SQIVND (reference sequence). The CDR3 sequence: CASSITLGQGNTEAFF. The DNA of the CDR3 is TGTGCCAGTAGTATTACCTTGGGACAGGGGAACACTGAAGCTTTCTTT.

The rearrangement links TRBV5-5 to TRBJ2-3; D unclear. CDR3 length: 14 amino acids. Germline V gene sequence: CDR1 SGHKS, CDR2 YYEKEE (reference sequence). V lost 2 bases and J lost 3, with 10 bases in between. The DNA for the CDR3 is TGTGCCAGCAGCTTCCGGGTCTTAACAGATACGCAGTATTTT. Translation gives CASSFRVLTDTQYF.

This rearrangement joins TRBV19 to TRBJ1-5; D is perhaps TRBD1 (6 bases). This CDR3 is 15 amino acids long. V was cut by 8 bases and J by 0 bases, with 14 bases left in between. The germline CDR1 and CDR2 sequences are LNHDA and SQIVND (reference sequence). CDR3 in DNA: TGTGCCAGTTTAAGGACAGCCTATAGCAATCAGCCCCAGCATTTT. As protein: CASLRTAYSNQPQHF.

The chain has TRBV29-1 and TRBJ2-5, with 8 bases that match TRBD2. V shed 0 bases and J 2 bases; nucleotides not matched to a gene: 17. The CDR3 totals 19 residues. Germline V gene lookup returns CDR1 SQVTM and CDR2 ANQGSEA. In nucleotides, the CDR3 is TGCAGCGTTGAAGATCTTGAGACTGCTACGGGAGGGGGGCAAGAGACCCAGTACTTC. Translation: CSVEDLETATGGGQETQYF.

This clone was seen only a few times. This chain connects TRBV10-3 to TRBJ2-2, with TRBD1 identical over 10 bases. Germline loops: CDR1 ENHRY, CDR2 SYGVKD. The V and J ends lost 4 bases and 3 bases, in that order; junction bases with no gene match: 8. The CDR3 length is 17 residues. CDR3 protein: CAISGGGQGVHTGELFF. The DNA of the CDR3 is TGTGCCATCAGTGGTGGAGGACAGGGGGTTCACACCGGGGAGCTGTTTTTT.

V and J are TRBV14 and TRBJ1-4, with 7 positions matching TRBD1. V shed 2 bases, J shed 4 bases, and the junction held 10 bases outside the gene matches. Germline CDR1 is SGHDN and CDR2 is FVKESK. CDR3 size: 17 residues. The CDR3 nucleotides are TGTGCCAGCAGCCAACCAATGCCGGGACAGCTTAATGAAAAACTGTTTTTT. Residues: CASSQPMPGQLNEKLFF. The full variable domain, completed using reference TRBV14 and TRBJ1-4, is EAGVTQFPSHSVIEKGQTVTLRCDPISGHDNLYWYRRVMGKEIKFLLHFVKESKQDESGMPNNRFLAERTGGTYSTLKVQPAELEDSGVYFCASSQPMPGQLNEKLFFGSGTQLSVL.

V usage is TRBV9 and J usage is TRBJ2-7; 12 positions agree with TRBD2. In germline, CDR1 is SGDLS, CDR2 YYNGEE. This CDR3 comprises 14 residues. The J segment lost 2 bases and the V segment lost 5 bases, leaving 2 bases of the junction unmatched. The DNA for the CDR3 is TGTGCCAGCAGAGGACTAGCGGGGACCTACGAGCAGTACTTC. It translates to CASRGLAGTYEQYF.

The V and J genes are TRBV18 and TRBJ2-4; unclear D gene. The germline V gene has CDR1 KGHSH and CDR2 LQKENI. The V end was cut by 6 bases, the J end by 7 bases, with 22 bases between. The CDR3 is 16 amino acids. For the CDR3, the DNA is TGTGCCAGCTCTCCCATCGCTGTATCCGCGATTAACATTCAGTACTTC. Protein product: CASSPIAVSAINIQYF.

The chain uses TRBV5-1 and TRBJ2-5; D might be TRBD1 (5 bases). V shed 7 bases and J shed 2 bases, with 15 bases lying between them. Germline V gene sequence: CDR1 SGHRS, CDR2 YFSETQ. This CDR3 is 14 amino acids long. The CDR3 spells CASGFRAGQETQYF. In DNA, the CDR3 is TGCGCCAGCGGTTTCAGGGCAGGGCAAGAGACCCAGTACTTC.

The chain links TRBV7-9 to TRBJ2-2; 7 nucleotides match TRBD1. V lost 1 base to trimming and J lost 3 bases; unmatched junction nucleotides: 2. This CDR3 comprises 15 residues. CDR1 is SEHNR and CDR2 is FQNEAQ in the germline V gene (reference sequence). The CDR3 bases are TGTGCCAGCAGCTTAGGCGACAGGGACACCGGGGAGCTGTTTTTT. This translates into CASSLGDRDTGELFF.

V is TRBV4-3 and J is TRBJ2-1; D ambiguous. Trimming removed 4 bases from V and 5 bases from J, with 15 bases in between. The CDR3 is made up of 15 amino acids. In germline, CDR1 is LGHNA, CDR2 YSLEER. The CDR3: CASSREDRLNNEQFF. Written as DNA, the CDR3 is TGCGCCAGCAGCCGCGAGGACCGTTTGAACAATGAGCAGTTCTTC.

The chain couples TRBV25-1 to TRBJ2-1, with 15 nucleotides matching TRBD2. Germline assignment: CDR1 MGHDK and CDR2 SYGVNS. V lost 3 bases and J lost 5; bases outside the gene matches: 5. The length of the CDR3 is 17 residues. Here the CDR3 DNA reads TGTGCCAGCAGTGACTGGACTAGCGGGAGGGGCAACAATGAGCAGTTCTTC. Its protein product is CASSDWTSGRGNNEQFF.

This clone was seen once. The chain employs TRBV19 and TRBJ2-4; the D gene is possibly TRBD1 (5 bases). This CDR3 contains 15 residues. Trimming left V 9 bases short and J 3 bases short, with 18 bases between. Looked up from germline, CDR1 is LNHDA and CDR2 is SQIVND (reference sequence). The CDR3 nucleotides read TGTGCCAGCGAGACAGCTTCGTTTGGCAAAAACATTCAGTACTTC. Protein sequence: CASETASFGKNIQYF.

The rearrangement links TRBV2 to TRBJ2-7; 10 bases map to TRBD1. CDR1 and CDR2 from the germline V gene are SNHLY and FYNNEI. With 6 bases clipped from V and 3 bases from J, the junction kept 2 bases outside the gene matches. The CDR3 has 13 residues. CDR3 in amino acids: CASSGTGDYEQYF. DNA of the CDR3: TGTGCCAGCAGCGGGACAGGGGACTACGAGCAGTACTTC.

The chain combines TRBV5-6 with TRBJ1-5, with D perhaps TRBD1 (5 bases). The V end lost 4 bases, the J end lost 7 bases, and 18 bases lay between the germline ends. Germline V lookup: CDR1 SGHDT, CDR2 YYEEEE. This CDR3 has 15 amino acids. The CDR3: CASSPARGGNQPQHF. DNA for the CDR3: TGTGCCAGCAGCCCTGCCCGGGGGGGGAACCAGCCCCAGCATTTT. The full variable domain, rest sourced from reference TRBV5-6 and TRBJ1-5, is DAGVTQSPTHLIKTRGQQVTLRCSPKSGHDTVSWYQQALGQGPQFIFQYYEEEERQRGNFPDRFSGHQFPNYSSELNVNALLLGDSALYLCASSPARGGNQPQHFGDGTRLSIL.

V gene TRBV30 combines with J gene TRBJ1-2; perhaps TRBD1 as D (6 bases). V lost 0 bases to trimming and J lost 4 bases, with 6 bases between them. Germline CDR1 reads GTSNPN; CDR2 reads SVGIG (reference sequence). CDR3 length: 12 amino acids. CDR3 in amino acids: CAWSVGGYGYTF. DNA for the CDR3: TGTGCCTGGAGTGTAGGGGGCTATGGCTACACCTTC.

This chain uses TRBV5-1 with TRBJ2-7; TRBD1 agrees at 11 bases. The CDR3 spans 14 residues. Trimming cost V 1 base and J 6 bases; bases outside gene matches: 3. From germline, CDR1 is SGHRS and CDR2 YFSETQ. As DNA, the CDR3 is TGCGCCAGCAGCTTGTGGGGACAGGGGGGCGAGCAGTACTTC. As protein: CASSLWGQGGEQYF. Full variable domain (remainder filled in from reference TRBV5-1 and TRBJ2-7): KAGVTQTPRYLIKTRGQQVTLSCSPISGHRSVSWYQQTPGQGLQFLFEYFSETQRNKGNFPGRFSGRQFSNSRSEMNVSTLELGDSALYLCASSLWGQGGEQYFGPGTRLTVT.

This sequence joins TRBV28 and TRBJ2-1, with D possibly being TRBD1 (6 bases). Germline V gene sequence: CDR1 MDHEN, CDR2 SYDVKM. V lost 3 bases and J lost 7, with 16 bases in between. The CDR3 covers 15 residues. CDR3 protein: CASSFTSGTLNEQFF. The CDR3 DNA reads as TGTGCCAGCAGTTTCACTAGTGGGACACTTAATGAGCAGTTCTTC.

This clone was counted ten times or more. The V call is TRBV27, the J call TRBJ2-7; 9 nucleotides align to TRBD1. V lost 5 bases, J lost 1 base, and 3 bases stayed unmatched. The CDR3 is 14 residues long. In germline, CDR1 is MNHEY, CDR2 SMNVEV (reference sequence). The CDR3 region is CASSGTGWSYEQYF. In DNA, the CDR3 is TGTGCCAGCAGTGGGACAGGGTGGTCCTACGAGCAGTACTTC.

This clone was counted many times. The chain employs TRBV29-1 and TRBJ2-1; 8 nucleotides align to TRBD2. Germline V gene lookup returns CDR1 SQVTM and CDR2 ANQGSEA. The CDR3 is made up of 15 amino acids. Losses at the gene ends were 5 bases for V and 4 bases for J; bases not matched to a gene: 10. The DNA for the CDR3 is TGCAGCGTTCCCGTAAATAGCGGGGTTTACAATGAGCAGTTCTTC. It yields the protein CSVPVNSGVYNEQFF.

The chain carries TRBV18 and TRBJ2-3; D is uncertain. This CDR3 comprises 12 residues. From germline, CDR1 is KGHSH and CDR2 LQKENI. The V gene lost 5 bases and the J gene lost 5 bases, with 8 bases spanning the gap. CDR3 in amino acids: CASSFSGDTQYF. In DNA, the CDR3 is TGTGCCAGCTCATTTTCCGGAGATACGCAGTATTTT. Full variable domain (missing parts from reference TRBV18 and TRBJ2-3): NAGVMQNPRHLVRRRGQEARLRCSPMKGHSHVYWYRQLPEEGLKFMVYLQKENIIDESGMPKERFSAEFPKEGPSILRIQQVVRGDSAAYFCASSFSGDTQYFGPGTRLTVL.

The chain carries TRBV2 and TRBJ2-1; 9 nucleotides line up with TRBD1. V lost 5 bases to trimming and J lost 14 bases; unmatched junction nucleotides: 4. CDR3 length equals 11 residues. Germline V gene lookup returns CDR1 SNHLY and CDR2 FYNNEI. CDR3 amino acids: CASSRDRVKFF. For the CDR3, the DNA is TGTGCCAGCAGTAGGGACAGGGTCAAGTTCTTC.

This clone came up a few times. The V call is TRBV2, the J call TRBJ1-1; 8 positions match TRBD1. The CDR3 is made up of 14 amino acids. Germline lookup yields CDR1 SNHLY and CDR2 FYNNEI. The V segment lost 8 bases and the J segment 3 bases; nucleotides outside the gene matches: 8. CDR3 DNA: TGTGCCAGCTGGGGAAGGACAGGGCACACTGAAGCTTTCTTT. Its protein is CASWGRTGHTEAFF.

This rearrangement joins TRBV15 to TRBJ2-1; unclear D gene. CDR1 and CDR2 (germline): LNHNV, YYDKDF (reference sequence). Trimming took 0 bases from V and 10 from J, leaving 7 bases between them. The CDR3 is 12 amino acids. The CDR3 nucleotides are TGTGCCACCAGCAGAGATCGTTCGGAGCAGTTCTTC. Its translation is CATSRDRSEQFF.

Here the CDR3 DNA reads TGTGCCAGCAGTGCCCAGCATGAGCAGTTCTTC. This encodes CASSAQHEQFF. The chain recombines TRBV2 with TRBJ2-1; D unclear. Trimming cost V 4 bases and J 8 bases, with 6 bases left between them. The CDR3 runs to 11 residues. Germline loops: CDR1 SNHLY, CDR2 FYNNEI.

This clone turned up a few times. The chain combines TRBV7-8 with TRBJ2-7; the match to TRBD2 covers 9 bases. J lost 0 bases, V lost 1 base, and 7 bases had no gene match. CDR3 size: 17 residues. Looked up from germline, CDR1 is SGHVS and CDR2 is FQNEAQ. CDR3 DNA sequence: TGTGCCAGCAGCTTAGGCCCGAGACTAGCGGACTCCTACGAGCAGTACTTC. Translating it yields CASSLGPRLADSYEQYF.